These 23 T cell receptor beta chains were sequenced from one sample in a study of blood T cells in healthy people across ages. A second PCR, run for about 7 to 11 cycles, used a sample-barcoded 5' primer plus a J-beta primer mix. TCRdb analysed the 5' RACE reads with MiXCR anew, one entry per CDR3 protein. The sample has roughly 500,000 distinct CDR3 sequences; 27% are singletons. The specimen sequenced was blood. The receptors here all came from a woman aged 70-85 years in good health.

The sample holds a few counts of this clonotype. The chain couples TRBV2 to TRBJ1-5; D remains ambiguous. This CDR3 has 16 amino acids. V was shortened by 4 bases and J by 4 bases, with 17 bases between the two germline ends. Germline lookup yields CDR1 SNHLY and CDR2 FYNNEI. The CDR3 is CASSAEGPSQNQPQHF. CDR3 nucleotide sequence: TGTGCCAGCAGTGCGGAAGGGCCTAGTCAGAATCAGCCCCAGCATTTT.

The V and J genes are TRBV4-3 and TRBJ2-5, with a possible D match to TRBD2 (6 bases). Germline V gene sequence: CDR1 LGHNA, CDR2 YSLEER. The germline V and J ends were trimmed by 4 bases and 4 bases, with 16 bases remaining between them. This CDR3 region has 15 residues. CDR3 loop: CASSRRRAPGETQYF. The CDR3 nucleotides are TGCGCCAGCAGCCGTCGGAGGGCGCCAGGAGAGACCCAGTACTTC.

This sequence joins TRBV7-2 and TRBJ1-1; D is ambiguous. The V end lost 1 base, the J end lost 10 bases, and 7 bases lay between the germline ends. This CDR3 has 11 amino acids. The germline gives CDR1 SGHTA, CDR2 FQGNSA. The CDR3 sequence: CASSLGTGAFF. The CDR3 DNA sequence: TGTGCCAGCAGCTTAGGCACGGGAGCTTTCTTT. The variable domain in full, with the rest retrieved from reference TRBV7-2 and TRBJ1-1, is GAGVSQSPSNKVTEKGKDVELRCDPISGHTALYWYRQSLGQGLEFLIYFQGNSAPDKSGLPSDRFSAERTGGSVSTLTIQRTQQEDSAVYLCASSLGTGAFFGQGTRLTVV.

This rearrangement joins TRBV20-1 to TRBJ2-3; D unclear. This CDR3 has 14 amino acids. The V end lost 6 bases, the J end lost 6 bases, and 19 bases lay between the germline ends. Looked up from germline, CDR1 is DFQATT and CDR2 is SNEGSKA (reference sequence). CDR3 coding DNA: TGCAGTGCCGCCTCCCCCGAGGCCCTGGATACGCAGTATTTT. Its protein product is CSAASPEALDTQYF.

J is TRBJ2-5 and V is TRBV20-1, with D perhaps being TRBD1 or TRBD2 (5 bases each). CDR1 is DFQATT and CDR2 is SNEGSKA in the germline V gene (reference sequence). The CDR3 is 16 amino acids. Trimming left V 0 bases short and J 4 bases short, with 18 bases between. The CDR3: CSARDVYRGRRETQYF. Written as DNA, the CDR3 is TGCAGTGCTAGAGACGTCTACCGGGGCCGGAGAGAGACCCAGTACTTC.

This clonotype was counted only a few times. This chain connects TRBV3-1 to TRBJ2-2, with TRBD2 matching over 7 bases. The trim removed 4 bases at V and 4 bases at J, leaving 6 bases unmatched. Germline lookup yields CDR1 LGHDT and CDR2 YNNKEL (reference sequence). The CDR3 covers 15 residues. CDR3 DNA: TGTGCCAGCAGCCTAAGCGGGGTTTCCACCGGGGAGCTGTTTTTT. Its protein product is CASSLSGVSTGELFF.

There are many counts of this clonotype. The chain links TRBV29-1 to TRBJ2-5; no definite D call. The CDR3 loop spans 11 amino acids. V gave up 7 bases and J gave up 5 bases, with 11 bases separating them. The germline CDR1 and CDR2 sequences are SQVTM and ANQGSEA. The CDR3 DNA is TGCAGCGAGACAATAGGGGAGACCCAGTACTTC. It translates to CSETIGETQYF.

The V call is TRBV4-2, the J call TRBJ2-3; TRBD1 agrees at 8 bases. CDR1 and CDR2 (germline): LGHNA, YNFKEQ. With V trimmed by 3 bases and J by 2 bases, 10 bases remained unmatched. This CDR3 region has 17 residues. CDR3 bases: TGTGCCAGCAGCCAGGGCGGCAGGGGGCTTGACACAGATACGCAGTATTTT. Amino acids: CASSQGGRGLDTDTQYF.

J is TRBJ2-3 and V is TRBV6-1; D not certain. V was pared by 4 bases and J by 2 bases, with 7 bases between. Germline CDR1 MNHNS, CDR2 SASEGT. The CDR3 has 13 amino acids. CDR3 region: CASSGYLTDTQYF. CDR3 in DNA: TGTGCCAGCAGTGGCTACCTCACAGATACGCAGTATTTT.

Points on this clonotype: Its ends do not fully match the called genes, so a read error is possible. The chain combines TRBV7-7 with TRBJ2-5, with 7 bases that match TRBD2. CDR3 length equals 18 residues. The V gene's germline CDR1 is SSHAT and CDR2 FNYEAQ (reference sequence). The CDR3 DNA follows: TGTGCTAGCAGCTCCCTAGCGGAAGCGGGGCAACTCCAAGAGACCCAGTACTTC. Protein sequence: CASSSLAEAGQLQETQYF.

Only a few counts were recorded for this clonotype. The genes are TRBV12-3 or TRBV12-4 and TRBJ1-4; perhaps TRBD1 as D (6 bases). The V and J ends lost 6 bases and 4 bases respectively, with 12 bases between them. This CDR3 is built from 14 residues. The CDR3 reads CASSPGQINEKLFF. As DNA, the CDR3 is TGTGCCAGCAGCCCCGGACAGATTAATGAAAAACTGTTTTTT.

V is TRBV7-2 and J is TRBJ2-1; no firm D call. CDR3 length: 12 amino acids. Germline CDR1 and CDR2: SGHTA and FQGNSA. Deletions cut 0 bases from V and 9 bases from J, with 6 bases between. The CDR3 region has the DNA TGTGCCAGCAGCTTAGCGGTGGGTGAGCAGTTCTTC. Its translation: CASSLAVGEQFF. Supplemented by reference TRBV7-2 and TRBJ2-1, the full variable domain reads GAGVSQSPSNKVTEKGKDVELRCDPISGHTALYWYRQSLGQGLEFLIYFQGNSAPDKSGLPSDRFSAERTGGSVSTLTIQRTQQEDSAVYLCASSLAVGEQFFGPGTRLTVL.

This clonotype was counted a few times. V and J are TRBV7-9 and TRBJ1-2, with D tentatively TRBD1 (6 bases). This CDR3 is built from 17 residues. V was trimmed by 4 bases and J by 9 bases, leaving 27 bases between them. Germline CDR1 reads SEHNR; CDR2 reads FQNEAQ (reference sequence). The CDR3 nucleotides read TGTGCCAGCAGCTCGCCTCTTGACAGGAACCTTGAAGGGAGCTACACCTTC. Amino acid sequence: CASSSPLDRNLEGSYTF.

The V gene is TRBV7-8, the J gene TRBJ2-3; D uncertain. With 2 bases removed from V and 7 bases from J, the gap between germline ends came to 7 bases. The CDR3 has 12 residues. CDR1 is SGHVS and CDR2 is FQNEAQ in the germline V gene. In DNA form, the CDR3 reads TGTGCCAGCAGCTTAACGGCGAATACGCAGTATTTT. The encoded protein is CASSLTANTQYF. Full variable domain (remainder filled in from reference TRBV7-8 and TRBJ2-3): GAGVSQSPRYKVAKRGQDVALRCDPISGHVSLFWYQQALGQGPEFLTYFQNEAQLDKSGLPSDRFFAERPEGSVSTLKIQRTQQEDSAVYLCASSLTANTQYFGPGTRLTVL.

This clonotype was counted between two and nine times. The chain combines TRBV10-3 with TRBJ2-5; 7 nucleotides align to TRBD1. Germline values: CDR1 ENHRY, CDR2 SYGVKD. This CDR3 region has 13 residues. V was clipped by 8 bases and J by 5 bases; unmatched bases: 8. The DNA for the CDR3 is TGTGCCATCGGCGGACAGGACACGGAGACCCAGTACTTC. Amino acids: CAIGGQDTETQYF.

About this clonotype: The germline gene is not matched at one end of the junction; a read error may be the cause. J is TRBJ1-5 and V is TRBV9; D is ambiguous. This CDR3 contains 15 residues. Germline-derived CDR1 and CDR2 are SGDLS and YYNGEE. In DNA form, the CDR3 reads TGTGCCAGCAGCGTAGGGCCAGATAGCAATCGGCCCCAGCATTTT. It translates to CASSVGPDSNRPQHF.

The rearrangement links TRBV3-1 to TRBJ1-2, with a possible D match to TRBD1 (5 bases). Germline V gene data show CDR1 as LGHDT and CDR2 as YNNKEL (reference sequence). V was cut by 3 bases and J by 1 base, with 9 bases left in between. This CDR3 comprises 14 residues. In DNA form, the CDR3 reads TGTGCCAGCAGCCATCGAGGGGATAACTATGGCTACACCTTC. Protein product: CASSHRGDNYGYTF.

This clonotype was seen only a few times. The chain carries TRBV11-3 and TRBJ1-1; 11 bases are a match to TRBD1. In germline, CDR1 is SGHNT, CDR2 YENEEA. Losses at the gene ends were 2 bases for V and 6 bases for J; bases not matched to a gene: 8. The length of the CDR3 is 16 residues. Here the CDR3 DNA reads TGTGCCAGCAGCTTAAAGGGACAGGGGGTCCGTGCTGAAGCTTTCTTT. Its translation: CASSLKGQGVRAEAFF.

This chain connects TRBV27 to TRBJ1-6; D is uncertain. The CDR3 covers 16 residues. Germline V gene lookup returns CDR1 MNHEY and CDR2 SMNVEV (reference sequence). Trimming shortened V by 3 bases and J by 3 bases, and 12 bases separated the two germline ends. DNA for the CDR3: TGTGCCAGCAGTTTGCGGAGGCTAATCTATAATTCACCCCTCCACTTT. Translating it yields CASSLRRLIYNSPLHF.

V gene TRBV6-6 combines with J gene TRBJ2-7, with D possibly TRBD1 on 5 matching bases. V lost 8 bases and J 0 bases, leaving 8 bases between the germline ends. Germline lookup yields CDR1 MNHNY and CDR2 SVGAGI (reference sequence). This CDR3 contains 12 residues. The chain's CDR3 is CASETDSYEQYF. CDR3 DNA: TGTGCCAGCGAGACAGACTCCTACGAGCAGTACTTC.

V usage is TRBV5-1 and J usage is TRBJ1-5, with D possibly matching TRBD1 (5 bases). Trimming shortened V by 3 bases and J by 2 bases, and 18 bases separated the two germline ends. The CDR3 consists of 17 residues. Germline assignment: CDR1 SGHRS and CDR2 YFSETQ. The CDR3: CASSSGTAGGGNQPQHF. The CDR3 region has the DNA TGCGCCAGCAGCTCAGGGACCGCTGGGGGGGGCAATCAGCCCCAGCATTTT.

This sequence joins TRBV9 and TRBJ2-3; D is uncertain. CDR3 length equals 16 residues. Trimming took 2 bases from V and 7 from J, leaving 20 bases between them. The germline CDR1 and CDR2 sequences are SGDLS and YYNGEE. CDR3 residues: CASSVGGGPRSNTQYF. CDR3 nucleotides: TGTGCCAGCAGCGTGGGTGGCGGCCCGAGGTCTAATACGCAGTATTTT.

This clonotype has a handful of counts. V gene TRBV7-2 combines with J gene TRBJ2-5, with 9 bases lining up with TRBD1. This CDR3 has 15 amino acids. The J segment lost 1 base and the V segment lost 2 bases, leaving 2 bases of the junction unmatched. Germline CDR1 SGHTA, CDR2 FQGNSA. DNA for the CDR3: TGTGCCAGCAGCTTATACAGGGGGCGCCAAGAGACCCAGTACTTC. Protein product: CASSLYRGRQETQYF.